Each of the 6 T cell receptor beta chains below was sequenced from the same sample in a study of control samples from healthy donors and cancer patients. The repertoire was sequenced with immunoSEQ multiplex PCR; TCRdb's copy has only in-frame clones and lacks some. The sample shows about 160,000 clones, about 94% of them seen only once. Specimen: PBMCs. These receptors were obtained from a man in his sixties with colorectal cancer.

The J gene is TRBJ2-3, the V gene TRBV11-1; 8 nucleotides align to TRBD1. V trimming: 3 bases; J trimming: 4 bases; junction bases outside the gene matches: 6. Germline V lookup: CDR1 SGHAT, CDR2 FQDESV (reference sequence). The CDR3 length is 15 residues. CDR3 sequence (DNA): TGTGCCAGCAGCTTTACCGGGACAGGATCAGATACGCAGTATTTT. Translated: CASSFTGTGSDTQYF.

J is TRBJ1-6 and V is TRBV5-4, with D hard to call. The V gene lost 0 bases and the J gene lost 7 bases, with 8 bases spanning the gap. There are 14 residues in the CDR3. Germline V gives CDR1 SGHNT, CDR2 YYREEE (reference sequence). The CDR3 is CASSLDRQNSPLHF. For the CDR3, the DNA is TGTGCCAGCAGCTTGGACAGACAAAATTCACCCCTCCACTTT.

The V gene is TRBV28, the J gene TRBJ2-7; D is perhaps TRBD1 or TRBD2 (5 bases each). CDR1 and CDR2 (germline): MDHEN, SYDVKM. The ends were cut back, 3 bases at V and 0 bases at J, with 12 bases in the middle. CDR3 size: 15 residues. CDR3 DNA: TGTGCCAGCAGTTTTGGGACCCCGAGCTCCTACGAGCAGTACTTC. It translates to CASSFGTPSSYEQYF. Full variable domain (remainder filled in from reference TRBV28 and TRBJ2-7): DVKVTQSSRYLVKRTGEKVFLECVQDMDHENMFWYRQDPGLGLRLIYFSYDVKMKEKGDIPEGYSVSREKKERFSLILESASTNQTSMYLCASSFGTPSSYEQYFGPGTRLTVT.

This clone was detected ten times or more. This chain joins TRBV5-1 and TRBJ1-1, with 7 bases matching TRBD1. The V and J ends lost 2 bases and 11 bases, in that order; junction bases with no gene match: 9. Germline CDR1 SGHRS, CDR2 YFSETQ. The CDR3 has 13 amino acids. Here the CDR3 DNA reads TGCGCCAGCAGCTTTCCCCCCGACAGGGATGCTTTCTTT. Translating it yields CASSFPPDRDAFF.

The count of this clone is one. The V call is TRBV18, the J call TRBJ2-7, with TRBD2 matching 9 bases. The CDR3 loop spans 15 amino acids. V lost 3 bases to trimming and J lost 2 bases; unmatched junction nucleotides: 5. In germline, CDR1 is KGHSH, CDR2 LQKENI. The CDR3 DNA is TGTGCCAGCTCACCTAGGGCTAGCGGGACCTACGAGCAGTACTTC. Translated, it gives CASSPRASGTYEQYF. Supplemented by reference TRBV18 and TRBJ2-7, the full variable domain reads NAGVMQNPRHLVRRRGQEARLRCSPMKGHSHVYWYRQLPEEGLKFMVYLQKENIIDESGMPKERFSAEFPKEGPSILRIQQVVRGDSAAYFCASSPRASGTYEQYFGPGTRLTVT.

This clone was recorded a few times. The chain couples TRBV7-9 to TRBJ2-7, with 9 bases lining up with TRBD1. With 1 base clipped from V and 3 bases from J, the junction kept 7 bases outside the gene matches. This CDR3 is built from 16 residues. Looked up from germline, CDR1 is SEHNR and CDR2 is FQNEAQ (reference sequence). CDR3 DNA sequence: TGTGCCAGCAGCTTAGTTGTGACAGGGGGTAACTACGAGCAGTACTTC. This gives the protein CASSLVVTGGNYEQYF.